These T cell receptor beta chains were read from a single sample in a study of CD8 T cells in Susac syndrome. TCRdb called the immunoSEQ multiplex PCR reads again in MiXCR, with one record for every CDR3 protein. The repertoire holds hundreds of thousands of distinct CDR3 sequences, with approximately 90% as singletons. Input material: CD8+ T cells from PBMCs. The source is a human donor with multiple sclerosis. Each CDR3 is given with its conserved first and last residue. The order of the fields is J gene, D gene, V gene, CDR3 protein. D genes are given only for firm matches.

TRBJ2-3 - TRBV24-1 CATSASGGDTQYF
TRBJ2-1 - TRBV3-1 CASSQERGSGGDLSESYNEEQFF
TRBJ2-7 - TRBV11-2 CASSLEWGGGYEQYF
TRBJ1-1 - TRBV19 CASSATRNTEAFF
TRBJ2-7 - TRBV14 CASSQGANPWYEQYF
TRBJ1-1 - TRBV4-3 CASSQELGFNTEAFF
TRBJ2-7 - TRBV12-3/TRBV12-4 CASSYGARAVEQYF
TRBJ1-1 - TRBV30 CAWSAVAEAFF
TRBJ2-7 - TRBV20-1 CSATSRVFGSEVSSYEQYF
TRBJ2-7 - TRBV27 CASSFSDPYEQYF
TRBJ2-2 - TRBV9 CASSVAGGLANTGELFF
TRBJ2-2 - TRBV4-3 CASSQDRASRQTGELFF
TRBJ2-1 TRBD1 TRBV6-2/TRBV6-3 CASSSDRDSYNEQFF
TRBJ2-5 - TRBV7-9 CASSLVLGGSQETQYF
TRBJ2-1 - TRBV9 CAIPGGLARRSYNEQFF
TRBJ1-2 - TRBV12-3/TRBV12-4 CASSPDDYGYTF
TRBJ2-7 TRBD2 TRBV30 CAWGPGREPYEQYF
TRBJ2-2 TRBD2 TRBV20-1 CSAEFLGTSGRINTGELFF
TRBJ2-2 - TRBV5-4 CASSGGTANTGELFF
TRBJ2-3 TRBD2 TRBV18 CASSLVDELAGGPRRTDTQYF
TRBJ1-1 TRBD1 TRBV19 CASTLGQGATEAFF
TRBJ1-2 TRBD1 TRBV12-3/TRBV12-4 CASTAGQVHTF
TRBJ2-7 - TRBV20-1 CSARGGTTRTYEQYF
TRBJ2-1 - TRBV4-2 CASGDKGEAYNEQFF
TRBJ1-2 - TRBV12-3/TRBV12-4 CASSVPGAGGYTF
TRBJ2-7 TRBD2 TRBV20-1 CSARVAGVTPYSYEQYF
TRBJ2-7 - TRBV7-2 CASSLDLSIYEQYF
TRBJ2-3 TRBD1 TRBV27 CASSLWGRGRDTQYF
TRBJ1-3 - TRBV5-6 CASSLKVEHRVSGNTIYF
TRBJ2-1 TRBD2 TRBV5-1 CASSLPGLTSGSFNEQFF
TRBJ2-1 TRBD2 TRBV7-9 CASSLDSSGRSYNEQFF
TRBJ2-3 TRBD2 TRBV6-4 CASSAEAGSGPDTQYF
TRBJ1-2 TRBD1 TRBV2 CASSEVASGGNYGYTF
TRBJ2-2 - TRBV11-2 CAGEVGAGELFF
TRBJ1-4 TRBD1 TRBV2 CASTLRGVRTEKLFF
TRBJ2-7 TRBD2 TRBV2 CASSESLAGGEQYF
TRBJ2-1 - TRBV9 CASSVATSGSDEQFF
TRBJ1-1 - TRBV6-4 CASSDSPENTEAFF
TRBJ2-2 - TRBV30 CAWSVRAGGNTGELFF
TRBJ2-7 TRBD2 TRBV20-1 CSARGPSSGGTYEQYF
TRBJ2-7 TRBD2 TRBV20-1 CSASSVGTSPRSSYEQYF
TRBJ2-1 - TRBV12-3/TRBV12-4 CASSLPQYNEQFF
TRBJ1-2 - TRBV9 CASSHSWGAQGGYTF